The present TCR beta chain was sequenced within a study of blood T cell repertoires in COVID-19. From germline, CDR1 is LNHDA and CDR2 SQIVND (reference sequence). This CDR3 spans 14 amino acids. Between the trimmed V and J ends, which lost 8 bases and 8 bases, there was a span of 16 bases. Sequencing used immunoSEQ multiplex PCR; TCRdb keeps in-frame clones, though not all of them. Among about 190,000 clones listed, around 84% were seen once. Participants reported their clinical history, and cohort assignment relied on those reports. The source of this sequence is a woman aged 25 to 45 who had recovered from COVID-19. Sequences were obtained from PBMCs or T cells enriched from blood (not recorded which). V usage is TRBV19 and J usage is TRBJ1-6; no definite D call. In nucleotides, the CDR3 is TGTGCCAGTTCTACGGACGTGGAGGATTCACCCCTCCACTTT. As protein: CASSTDVEDSPLHF.